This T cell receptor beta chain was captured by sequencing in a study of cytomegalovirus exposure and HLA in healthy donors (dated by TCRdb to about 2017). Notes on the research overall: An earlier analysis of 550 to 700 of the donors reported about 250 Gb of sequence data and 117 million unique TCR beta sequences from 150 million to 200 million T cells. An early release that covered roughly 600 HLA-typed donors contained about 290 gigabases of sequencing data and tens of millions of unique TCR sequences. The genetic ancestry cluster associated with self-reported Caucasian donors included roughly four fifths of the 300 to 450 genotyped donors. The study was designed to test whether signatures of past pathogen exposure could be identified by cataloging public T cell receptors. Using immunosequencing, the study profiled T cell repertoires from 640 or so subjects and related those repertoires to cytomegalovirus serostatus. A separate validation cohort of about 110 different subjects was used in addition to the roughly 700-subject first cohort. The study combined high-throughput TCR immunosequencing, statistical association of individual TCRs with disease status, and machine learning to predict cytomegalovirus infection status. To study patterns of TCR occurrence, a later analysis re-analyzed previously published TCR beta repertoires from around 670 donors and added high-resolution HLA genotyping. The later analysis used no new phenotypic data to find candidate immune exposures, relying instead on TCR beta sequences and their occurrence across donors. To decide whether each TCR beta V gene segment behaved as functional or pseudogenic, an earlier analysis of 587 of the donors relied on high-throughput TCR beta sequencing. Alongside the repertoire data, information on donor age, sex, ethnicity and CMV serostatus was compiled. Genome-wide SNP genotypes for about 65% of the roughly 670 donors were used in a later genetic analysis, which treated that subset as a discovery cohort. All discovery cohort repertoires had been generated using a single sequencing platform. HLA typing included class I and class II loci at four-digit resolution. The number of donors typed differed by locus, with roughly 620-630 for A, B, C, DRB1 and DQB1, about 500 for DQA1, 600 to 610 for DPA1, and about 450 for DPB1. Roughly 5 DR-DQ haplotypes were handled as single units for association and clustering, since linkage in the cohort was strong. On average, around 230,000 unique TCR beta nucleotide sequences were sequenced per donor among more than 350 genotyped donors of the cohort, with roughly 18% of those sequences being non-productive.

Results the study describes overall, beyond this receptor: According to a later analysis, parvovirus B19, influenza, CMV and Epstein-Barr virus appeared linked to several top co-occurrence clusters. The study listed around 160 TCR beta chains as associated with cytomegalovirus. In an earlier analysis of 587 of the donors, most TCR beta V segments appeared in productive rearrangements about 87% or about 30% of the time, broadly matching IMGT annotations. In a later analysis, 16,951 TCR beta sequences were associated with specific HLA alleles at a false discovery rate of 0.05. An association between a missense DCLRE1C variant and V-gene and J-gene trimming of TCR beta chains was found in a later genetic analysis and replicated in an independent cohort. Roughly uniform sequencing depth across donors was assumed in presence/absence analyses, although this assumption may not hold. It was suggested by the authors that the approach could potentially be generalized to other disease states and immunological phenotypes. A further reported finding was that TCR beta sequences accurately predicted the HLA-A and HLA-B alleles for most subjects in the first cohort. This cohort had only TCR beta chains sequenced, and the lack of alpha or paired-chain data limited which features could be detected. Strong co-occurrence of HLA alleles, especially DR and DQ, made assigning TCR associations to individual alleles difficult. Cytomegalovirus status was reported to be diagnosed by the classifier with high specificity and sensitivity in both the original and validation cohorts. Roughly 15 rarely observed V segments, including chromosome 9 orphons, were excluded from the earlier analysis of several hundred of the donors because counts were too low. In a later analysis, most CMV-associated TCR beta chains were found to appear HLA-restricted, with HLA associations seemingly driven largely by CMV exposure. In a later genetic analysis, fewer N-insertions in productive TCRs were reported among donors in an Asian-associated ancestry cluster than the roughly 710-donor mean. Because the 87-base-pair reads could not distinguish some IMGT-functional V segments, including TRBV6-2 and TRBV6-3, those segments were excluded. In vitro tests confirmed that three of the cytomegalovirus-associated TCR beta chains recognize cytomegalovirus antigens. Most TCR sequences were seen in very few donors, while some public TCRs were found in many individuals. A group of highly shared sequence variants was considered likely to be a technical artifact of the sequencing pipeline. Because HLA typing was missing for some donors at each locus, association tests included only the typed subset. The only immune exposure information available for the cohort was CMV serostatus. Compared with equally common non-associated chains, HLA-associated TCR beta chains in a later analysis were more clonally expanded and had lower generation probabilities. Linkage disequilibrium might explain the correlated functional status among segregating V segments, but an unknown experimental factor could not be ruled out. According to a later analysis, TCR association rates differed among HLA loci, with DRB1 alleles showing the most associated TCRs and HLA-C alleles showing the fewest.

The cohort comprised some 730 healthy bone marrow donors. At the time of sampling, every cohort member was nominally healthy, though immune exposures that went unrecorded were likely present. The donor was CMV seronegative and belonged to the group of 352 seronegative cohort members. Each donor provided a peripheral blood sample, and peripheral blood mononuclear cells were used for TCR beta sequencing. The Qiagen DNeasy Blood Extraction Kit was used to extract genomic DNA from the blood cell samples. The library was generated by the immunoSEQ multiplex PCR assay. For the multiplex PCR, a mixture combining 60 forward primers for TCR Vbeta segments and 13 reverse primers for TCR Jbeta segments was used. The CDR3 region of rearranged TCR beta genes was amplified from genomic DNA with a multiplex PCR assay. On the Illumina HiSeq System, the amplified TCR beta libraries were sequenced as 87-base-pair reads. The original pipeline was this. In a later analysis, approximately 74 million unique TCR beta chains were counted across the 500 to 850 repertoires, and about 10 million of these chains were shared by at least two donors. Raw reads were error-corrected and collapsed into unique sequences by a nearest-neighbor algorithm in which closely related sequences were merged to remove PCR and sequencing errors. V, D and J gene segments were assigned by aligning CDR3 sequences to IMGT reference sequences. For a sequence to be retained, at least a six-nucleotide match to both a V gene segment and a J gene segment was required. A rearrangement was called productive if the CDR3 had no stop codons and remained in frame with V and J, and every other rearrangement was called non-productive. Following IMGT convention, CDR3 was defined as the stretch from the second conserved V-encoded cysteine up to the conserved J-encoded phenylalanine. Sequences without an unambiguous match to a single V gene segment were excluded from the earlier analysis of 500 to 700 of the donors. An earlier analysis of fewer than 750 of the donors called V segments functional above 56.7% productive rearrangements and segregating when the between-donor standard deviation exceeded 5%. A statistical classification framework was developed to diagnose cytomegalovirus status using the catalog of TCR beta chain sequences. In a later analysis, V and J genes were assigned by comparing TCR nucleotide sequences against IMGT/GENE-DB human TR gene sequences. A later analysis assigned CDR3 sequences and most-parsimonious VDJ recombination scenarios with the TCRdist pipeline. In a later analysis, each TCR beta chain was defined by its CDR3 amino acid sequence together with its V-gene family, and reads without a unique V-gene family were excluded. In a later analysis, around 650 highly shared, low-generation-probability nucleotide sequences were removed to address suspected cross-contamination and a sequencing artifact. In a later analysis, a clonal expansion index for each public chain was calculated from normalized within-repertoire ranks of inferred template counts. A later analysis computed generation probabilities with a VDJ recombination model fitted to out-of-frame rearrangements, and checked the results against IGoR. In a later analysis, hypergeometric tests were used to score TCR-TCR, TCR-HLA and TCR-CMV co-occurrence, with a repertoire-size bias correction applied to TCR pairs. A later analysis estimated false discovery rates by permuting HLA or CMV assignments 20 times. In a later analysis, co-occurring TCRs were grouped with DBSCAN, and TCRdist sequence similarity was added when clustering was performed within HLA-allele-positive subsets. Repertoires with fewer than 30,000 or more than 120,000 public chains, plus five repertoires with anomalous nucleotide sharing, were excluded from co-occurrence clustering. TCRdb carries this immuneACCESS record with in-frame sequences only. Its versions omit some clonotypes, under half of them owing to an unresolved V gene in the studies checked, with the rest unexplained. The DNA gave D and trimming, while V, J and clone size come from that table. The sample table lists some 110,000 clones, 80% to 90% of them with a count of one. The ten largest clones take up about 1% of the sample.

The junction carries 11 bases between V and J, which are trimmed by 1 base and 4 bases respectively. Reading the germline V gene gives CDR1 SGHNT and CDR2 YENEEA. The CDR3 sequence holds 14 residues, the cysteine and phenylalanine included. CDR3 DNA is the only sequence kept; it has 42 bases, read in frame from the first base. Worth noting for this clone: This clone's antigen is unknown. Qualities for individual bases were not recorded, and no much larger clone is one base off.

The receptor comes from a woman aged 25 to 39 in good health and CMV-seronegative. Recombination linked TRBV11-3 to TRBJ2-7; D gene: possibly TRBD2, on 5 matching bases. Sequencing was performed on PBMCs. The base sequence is TGTGCCAGCAGCTTAGGAGGGAGAGGGTACGAGCAGTACTTC. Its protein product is CASSLGGRGYEQYF.